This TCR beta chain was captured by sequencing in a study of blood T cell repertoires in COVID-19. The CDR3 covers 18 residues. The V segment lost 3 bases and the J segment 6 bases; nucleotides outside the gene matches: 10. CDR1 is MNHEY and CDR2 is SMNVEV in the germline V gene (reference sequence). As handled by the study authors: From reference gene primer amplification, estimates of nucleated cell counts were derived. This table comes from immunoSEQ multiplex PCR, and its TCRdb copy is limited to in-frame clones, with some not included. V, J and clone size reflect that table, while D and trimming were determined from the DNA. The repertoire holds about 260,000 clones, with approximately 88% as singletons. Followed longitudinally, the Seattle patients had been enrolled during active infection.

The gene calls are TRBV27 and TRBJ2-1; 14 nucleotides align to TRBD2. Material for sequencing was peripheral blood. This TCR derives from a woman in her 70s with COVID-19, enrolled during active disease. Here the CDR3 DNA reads TGTGCCAGCAGTTTGCTCCCCGGGACTAGCGGGAGTCTCAATGAGCAGTTCTTC. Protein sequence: CASSLLPGTSGSLNEQFF.